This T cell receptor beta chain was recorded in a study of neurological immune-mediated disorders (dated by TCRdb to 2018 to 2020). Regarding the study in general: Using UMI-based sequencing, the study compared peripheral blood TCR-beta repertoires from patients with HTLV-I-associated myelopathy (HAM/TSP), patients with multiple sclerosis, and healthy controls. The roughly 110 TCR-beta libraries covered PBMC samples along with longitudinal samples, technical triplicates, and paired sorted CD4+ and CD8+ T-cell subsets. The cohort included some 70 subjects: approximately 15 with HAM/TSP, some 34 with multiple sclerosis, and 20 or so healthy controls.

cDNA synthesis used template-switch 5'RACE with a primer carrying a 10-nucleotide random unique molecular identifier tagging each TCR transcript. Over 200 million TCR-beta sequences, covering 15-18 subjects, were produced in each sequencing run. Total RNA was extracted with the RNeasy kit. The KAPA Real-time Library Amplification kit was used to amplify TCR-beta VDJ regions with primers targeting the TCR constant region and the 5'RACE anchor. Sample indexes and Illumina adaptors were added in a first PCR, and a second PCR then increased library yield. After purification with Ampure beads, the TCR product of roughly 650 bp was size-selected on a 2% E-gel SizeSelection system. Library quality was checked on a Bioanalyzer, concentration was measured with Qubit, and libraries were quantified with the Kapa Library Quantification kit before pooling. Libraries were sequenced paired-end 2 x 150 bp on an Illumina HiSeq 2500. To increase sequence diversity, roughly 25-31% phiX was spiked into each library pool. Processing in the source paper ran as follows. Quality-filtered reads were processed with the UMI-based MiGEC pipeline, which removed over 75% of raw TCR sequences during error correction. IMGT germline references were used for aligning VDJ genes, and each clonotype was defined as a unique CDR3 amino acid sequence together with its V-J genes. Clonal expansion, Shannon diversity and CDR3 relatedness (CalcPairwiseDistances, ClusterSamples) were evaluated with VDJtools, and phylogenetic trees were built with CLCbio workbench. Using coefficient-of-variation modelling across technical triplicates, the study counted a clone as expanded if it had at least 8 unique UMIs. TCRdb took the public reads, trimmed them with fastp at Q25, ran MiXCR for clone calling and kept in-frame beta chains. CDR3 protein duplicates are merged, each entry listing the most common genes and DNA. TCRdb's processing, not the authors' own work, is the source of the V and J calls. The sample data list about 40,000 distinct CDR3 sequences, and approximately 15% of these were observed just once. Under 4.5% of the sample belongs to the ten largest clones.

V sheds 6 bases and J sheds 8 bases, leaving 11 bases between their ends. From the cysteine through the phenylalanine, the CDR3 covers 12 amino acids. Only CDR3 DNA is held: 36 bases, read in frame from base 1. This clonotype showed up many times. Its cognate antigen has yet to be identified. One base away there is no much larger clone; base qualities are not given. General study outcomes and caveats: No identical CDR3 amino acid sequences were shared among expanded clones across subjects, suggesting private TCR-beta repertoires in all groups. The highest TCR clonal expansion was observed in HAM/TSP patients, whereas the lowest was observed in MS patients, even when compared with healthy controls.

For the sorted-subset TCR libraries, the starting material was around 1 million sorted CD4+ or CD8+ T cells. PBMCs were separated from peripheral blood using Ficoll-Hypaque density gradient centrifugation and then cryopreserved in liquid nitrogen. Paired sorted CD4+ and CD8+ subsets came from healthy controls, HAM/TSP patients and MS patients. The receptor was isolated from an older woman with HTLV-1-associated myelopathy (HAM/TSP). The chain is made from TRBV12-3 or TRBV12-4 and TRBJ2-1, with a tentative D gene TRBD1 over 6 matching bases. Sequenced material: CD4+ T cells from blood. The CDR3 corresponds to CASSPGVYEQFF. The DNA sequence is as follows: TGTGCCAGCAGCCCAGGGGTCTATGAGCAGTTCTTC.